The rows below give T cell receptor beta chains drawn from one sample of a study of blood T cell repertoires in COVID-19. The protocol was immunoSEQ multiplex PCR, while the TCRdb copy is restricted to in-frame clones and leaves out a portion. In the table there are a few hundred thousand clones, 86% of which are singletons. Specimen: PBMCs or T cells enriched from blood (not recorded which). These receptors were collected from a woman in her thirties or forties with acute COVID-19. CDR3s include the opening cysteine and the closing phenylalanine or tryptophan. A D gene is named only where the DNA matches it firmly. Not every row has a clone size; where given, it reads once, few, many or a size class.

J,D,size,V,DNA,CDR3
TRBJ2-1,-,-,TRBV5-6,TGTGCCAGCAGCGGAAGGAGGGCGGGAATCTATGAGCAGTTCTTC,CASSGRRAGIYEQFF
TRBJ2-1,-,once,TRBV9,TGTGCCAGCAGCCTAGAAGTCGGTCAGGGGTTCAATGAGCAGTTCTTC,CASSLEVGQGFNEQFF
TRBJ2-6,-,-,TRBV4-2,TGTGCCAGCAGCCAAGATGGGACTTCCGGGGCCAACGTCCTGACTTTC,CASSQDGTSGANVLTF
TRBJ2-1,-,-,TRBV11-2,TGTGCCAGCAGCCCCGTAGGAGGCTCCTACAATGAGCAGTTCTTC,CASSPVGGSYNEQFF
TRBJ1-1,-,-,TRBV11-2,TGTGCCAGCAGCTTATTATTAGGGCCACCGGAGGCTGAAGCTTTCTTT,CASSLLLGPPEAEAFF
TRBJ2-7,-,few,TRBV11-2,TGTGCCAGCAGCTACCCTCAGTCCTACGAGCAGTACTTC,CASSYPQSYEQYF
TRBJ2-2,TRBD2,-,TRBV7-2,TGTGCCAGCAGCGTACTAGCGGGAGGAGGGGAGCTGTTTTTT,CASSVLAGGGELFF
TRBJ2-1,TRBD2,-,TRBV14,TGTGCCAGCAGCCCAGTCGGTAGACTAGCGGGAGGGCCCGGCTCCTACAATGAGCAGTTCTTC,CASSPVGRLAGGPGSYNEQFF
TRBJ2-1,-,-,TRBV7-9,TGTGCCAGCAGTCCCCCTTTTGGAGGCAATGAGCAGTTCTTC,CASSPPFGGNEQFF
TRBJ2-1,TRBD2,-,TRBV3-1/TRBV3-2,TGTGCCAGCAGCCAACAACTAGCGGGATCATACAATGAGCAGTTCTTC,CASSQQLAGSYNEQFF
TRBJ2-3,TRBD2,-,TRBV5-1,TGCGCCAGCAGCAGGGGACTAGCGGGAGGATTTGGGAATACGCAGTATTTT,CASSRGLAGGFGNTQYF
TRBJ1-3,-,-,TRBV29-1,TGCAGCGTTGCGCTGGCCGGAGACAGCAGCTCTGGAAACACCATATATTTT,CSVALAGDSSSGNTIYF
TRBJ2-2,TRBD2,few,TRBV10-1,TGCGCCAGCAGTCTAGCGGGAGGGAACAGCGGGGAGCTGTTTTTT,CASSLAGGNSGELFF
TRBJ1-1,TRBD1,-,TRBV5-4,TGTGCCAGCAGCCTACAGGGGGCGCGCACTGAAGCTTTCTTT,CASSLQGARTEAFF
TRBJ1-1,-,-,TRBV12-3/TRBV12-4,TGTGCCAGCAGGGGGACTGAGGCTTTCTTT,CASRGTEAFF
TRBJ2-2,-,once,TRBV9,TGTGCCAGCAGCGAAACAAACACCGGGGAGCTGTTTTTT,CASSETNTGELFF
TRBJ2-5,-,-,TRBV9,TGTGCCAGCAGTGTAGACAGAACCCCCCAAGAGACCCAGTACTTC,CASSVDRTPQETQYF